This T cell receptor (beta chain) originates from a study of Ad26.COV2.S vaccination and SARS-CoV-2 variants. Study overall: Donor had been placed in the Ad26.COV2.S arm of the COV1001 trial. Whole-study findings and limits: Reportedly, after vaccination the spike-specific CD8+ and CD4+ T cell responses displayed substantial breadth. Compared with placebo recipients, vaccine recipients had higher spike-specific TCR breadth. The analyses of TCR breadth and depth may have understated the size of total T cell responses.

Points on this clone: Its antigen is undetermined.

Trimming pared 1 base from V and 5 bases from J, leaving 6 bases between. The germline gives CDR1 SGHAT, CDR2 FQNNGV. The CDR3 is made up of 13 amino acids. Here immunoSEQ multiplex PCR was the method, and the copy in TCRdb shows in-frame clones only, minus some. The profile shows about 350,000 clones, roughly 90% of them singletons. Sample treatment: around 19 received Ad26.COV2.S at low or high dose, single or two shots; five or six received placebo; per-sample allocation not given. On day 63 after the first injection, vaccine and placebo recipients gave samples. Material: peripheral blood, obtained in a trial of Ad26.COV2.S vaccine versus placebo. This receptor was identified in a person between 18 and 65 years old who received the Ad26.COV2.S COVID-19 vaccine or a placebo. V gene TRBV11-2 combines with J gene TRBJ2-1, with D perhaps TRBD1 (5 bases). The CDR3 bases are TGTGCCAGCAGCTTAGTAGGGGACAATGAGCAGTTCTTC. Translating gives CASSLVGDNEQFF.